Presented here are 14 T cell receptor beta chains from one specimen sequenced in a study of cytomegalovirus exposure and HLA in healthy donors. PCR used 60 Vbeta primers and 13 Jbeta primers. The method was immunoSEQ multiplex PCR; TCRdb's version includes in-frame clones alone and lacks a portion of them. The table lists 75,000 to 90,000 clones, about 9.5% of them singletons. The sequenced sample consisted of PBMCs. These receptors all stem from a man aged 55 to 70 in good health and CMV-seropositive.

The genes are TRBV28 and TRBJ2-7, with unresolved D. This CDR3 region has 14 residues. Deletions cut 5 bases from V and 4 bases from J, with 15 bases between. The germline CDR1 and CDR2 sequences are MDHEN and SYDVKM. This CDR3 reads CASSKAGNSYEQYF. The CDR3 DNA sequence: TGTGCCAGCAGTAAGGCAGGAAACTCTTACGAGCAGTACTTC.

This clone was seen a handful of times. DNA for the CDR3: TGTGCCAGCACCCCTGGGGCCGGGGAGCAGTACTTC. Amino acids: CASTPGAGEQYF. The chain recombines TRBV28 with TRBJ2-7; a possible D gene is TRBD1 (5 bases). With 7 bases removed from V and 7 bases from J, the gap between germline ends came to 14 bases. Germline CDR1 and CDR2: MDHEN and SYDVKM. CDR3 length: 12 amino acids.

This clone was counted a few times. This chain uses TRBV5-1 with TRBJ2-3; a weak D match, TRBD2 (5 bases). Germline CDR1 is SGHRS and CDR2 is YFSETQ. Trimming stripped 0 bases from V and 8 bases from J, with 7 bases between. The length of the CDR3 is 12 residues. CDR3 sequence: CASSLAEGTQYF. As DNA, the CDR3 is TGCGCCAGCAGCTTGGCCGAGGGTACGCAGTATTTT.

This clone was seen more than once but under ten times. This chain uses TRBV5-4 with TRBJ2-5; 12 bases agree with TRBD2. Trimming at V came to 3 bases and at J to 4 bases, leaving 4 bases not matched to a gene. This CDR3 comprises 15 residues. Looked up from germline, CDR1 is SGHNT and CDR2 is YYREEE (reference sequence). CDR3 in amino acids: CASSSWTSGAETQYF. As DNA, the CDR3 is TGTGCCAGCAGCTCATGGACTAGCGGGGCAGAGACCCAGTACTTC.

This clone showed up just a few times. V usage is TRBV10-3 and J usage is TRBJ1-1, with D possibly being TRBD1 (6 bases). This CDR3 is built from 13 residues. Germline loops: CDR1 ENHRY, CDR2 SYGVKD. Trimming removed 6 bases at V and 1 base at J, with 9 bases between. The CDR3: CAIRGAGNTEAFF. CDR3 DNA sequence: TGTGCCATCAGGGGGGCCGGGAACACTGAAGCTTTCTTT.

The chain recombines TRBV14 with TRBJ2-5; no definite D call. The tail of the sequence fits TRBJ2-7 better, so the J call may be wrong. This CDR3 has 11 amino acids. Per the germline V gene, CDR1 is SGHDN and CDR2 is FVKESK. The CDR3 bases are TGTGCCAGCAGCCGATCATACGAGCAGTACTTC. This translates into CASSRSYEQYF.

The chain employs TRBV7-9 and TRBJ2-7; TRBD1 agrees at 11 bases. The V and J ends lost 4 bases and 2 bases, in that order; junction bases with no gene match: 7. The CDR3 totals 16 residues. Germline V gives CDR1 SEHNR, CDR2 FQNEAQ (reference sequence). CDR3 sequence reads: CASSWTGGVPTYEQYF. The CDR3 DNA sequence: TGTGCCAGCAGCTGGACAGGGGGCGTACCTACCTACGAGCAGTACTTC.

This clone was recorded a few times. The chain links TRBV5-1 to TRBJ1-5; TRBD1 is a possible D gene (6 bases). CDR3 length equals 15 residues. V gave up 4 bases and J gave up 1 base, with 12 bases separating them. The germline V gene has CDR1 SGHRS and CDR2 YFSETQ. The DNA for the CDR3 is TGCGCCAGCAGCCCCGGGGGGGGCAGCAATCAGCCCCAGCATTTT. This sequence encodes CASSPGGGSNQPQHF.

This chain links TRBV29-1 with TRBJ2-2; 8 nucleotides align to TRBD1. J lost 1 base, V lost 7 bases, and 11 bases had no gene match. The CDR3 length is 16 residues. CDR1 is SQVTM and CDR2 is ANQGSEA in the germline V gene. CDR3 nucleotides: TGCAGCGCCAAAACTAACAGGGGGATGAACACCGGGGAGCTGTTTTTT. It specifies CSAKTNRGMNTGELFF.

This chain connects TRBV28 to TRBJ2-1, with 10 nucleotides matching TRBD2. CDR3 length: 15 amino acids. The junction had 2 bases not matched to a gene; V was cut back by 3 bases and J by 3 bases. The V gene's germline CDR1 is MDHEN and CDR2 SYDVKM. CDR3: CASSLRLAGYNEQFF. In DNA, the CDR3 is TGTGCCAGCAGTTTGAGACTAGCGGGCTACAATGAGCAGTTCTTC.

V is TRBV10-1 and J is TRBJ2-2; D unclear. The CDR3 consists of 15 residues. Looked up from germline, CDR1 is WNHNN and CDR2 is SYGVQD (reference sequence). Deletions cut 2 bases from V and 4 bases from J, with 11 bases between. The CDR3 loop reads CASSESPVATGELFF. The CDR3, as DNA: TGCGCCAGCAGTGAGAGTCCAGTGGCCACCGGGGAGCTGTTTTTT.

The V gene is TRBV2, the J gene TRBJ1-2; 7 bases align to TRBD1. The CDR3 extends over 14 amino acids. CDR1 and CDR2 from the germline V gene are SNHLY and FYNNEI. V shed 4 bases and J 7 bases; nucleotides not matched to a gene: 9. The CDR3 protein is CASSAGQNVGGYTF. Here the CDR3 DNA reads TGTGCCAGCAGTGCGGGACAGAATGTTGGTGGCTACACCTTC.

The chain employs TRBV28 and TRBJ2-3; 8 bases line up with TRBD2. Trimming took 4 bases from V and 2 from J; bases not matched to a gene: 8. The length of the CDR3 is 16 residues. Germline V gene lookup returns CDR1 MDHEN and CDR2 SYDVKM. CDR3 protein: CASSYGLATITDTQYF. The CDR3, as DNA: TGTGCCAGCAGTTACGGACTAGCTACCATCACAGATACGCAGTATTTT.

This sequence joins TRBV9 and TRBJ1-4, with D hard to call. With 1 base removed from V and 6 bases from J, the gap between germline ends came to 7 bases. CDR3 length equals 13 residues. Germline values: CDR1 SGDLS, CDR2 YYNGEE. The CDR3 region has the DNA TGTGCCAGCAGCGTAAAGCCTGATGAAAAACTGTTTTTT. Protein: CASSVKPDEKLFF.